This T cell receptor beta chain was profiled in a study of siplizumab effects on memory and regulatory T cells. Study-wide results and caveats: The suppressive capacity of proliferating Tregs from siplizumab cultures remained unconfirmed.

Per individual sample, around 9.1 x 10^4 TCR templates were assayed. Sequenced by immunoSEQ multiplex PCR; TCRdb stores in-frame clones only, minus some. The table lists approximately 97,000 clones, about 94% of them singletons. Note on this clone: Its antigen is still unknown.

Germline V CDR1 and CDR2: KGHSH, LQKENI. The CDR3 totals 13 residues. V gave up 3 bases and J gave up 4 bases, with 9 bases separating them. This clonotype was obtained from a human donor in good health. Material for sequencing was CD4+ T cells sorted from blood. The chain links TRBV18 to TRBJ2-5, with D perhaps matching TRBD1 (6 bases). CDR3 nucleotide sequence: TGTGCCAGCTCACCTCTCAGGGGAGAGACCCAGTACTTC. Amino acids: CASSPLRGETQYF.